The source of this T cell receptor (beta chain) is a study of regulatory T cells in long-lasting Graves disease (dated by TCRdb to about 2021). Study-wide context: Patients with newly diagnosed Graves' disease had been on antithyroid drugs for under 3 months. This study used TCR sequencing and RNA sequencing of peripheral blood to compare persistent Graves' disease patients against newly diagnosed Graves' disease patients. The study was registered as a clinical trial and conducted in China. A total of around 35 samples underwent TCR sequencing, from roughly 13 patients with persistent Graves' disease and 20 or so patients with newly diagnosed Graves' disease.

The sample holds many counts of this clonotype. The antigen it binds to is not known. Base qualities are not provided; no much larger clone lies one nucleotide away. Libraries were made using multiplex PCR. The sequencing machine was an Illumina HiSeq 4000. To build TCR beta libraries, CDR3 regions were amplified by Arm-PCR using iRepertoire HTBI primers. Before sequencing, the PCR products underwent gel purification. On the authors' methods: A total of under 80 TRBV and approximately 15 TRBJ segments were identified across samples and were used for gene usage analysis of CDR3 amino acid clonotypes. Filtered high-quality paired reads were merged into contigs using COPE and FqMerger. Contigs were aligned with BLAST to IMGT TRBV, TRBD and TRBJ reference genes, and CDR3 was defined per IMGT. Any clonotype with a frequency above 0.1% was classified as a highly expanded clone. Shannon entropy served as the measure of repertoire diversity, while the Gini coefficient captured V-J evenness. A clonotype was considered public if more than one individual shared it. TCRdb reprocessed the public reads (quality trimming at Q25 with fastp, clone calling with MiXCR) and kept in-frame beta chains. Identical CDR3 proteins give one entry, which carries the most common genes and DNA. TCRdb, rather than the study authors, made the V and J calls. The sample table lists approximately 540,000 distinct CDR3 sequences, more than 10% of them with a count of one. The ten largest clones add up to approximately 9.6% of the sample.

For CDR1 and CDR2, the germline V gene lists MNHEY and SVGEGT. The CDR3 runs 14 amino acids, cysteine and phenylalanine included. Kept here is only the CDR3 DNA, which spans 42 bases and is read in frame from base 1. V ends up 6 bases short and J 9 bases short, with an unmatched junction base count of 9. Summary of the overall study and its limitations: As a limitation, the authors acknowledged that the small sample size may reduce accuracy. Preferential use of TRBV28, TRBJ1-2 and TRBJ2-5 was observed in persistent disease, whereas TRBV20-1 and TRBJ2-1 were favored in newly diagnosed disease. Compared with newly diagnosed patients, patients with persistent Graves' disease had lower TCR Shannon entropy and fewer highly expanded clones, which suggests clonal expansion. Sequencing and analysis were limited to the TCR beta chain. A larger number of public clonotypes was shared among persistent patients (about 2,700) than among newly diagnosed patients (around 970). Because the primary lesion, thyroid tissue, could not be accessed, the study looked at peripheral blood alone.

Per the publication, the time point label means: newly diagnosed GD, antithyroid drugs for less than 3 months. RNA was extracted from PBMCs in TRIzol for both TCR sequencing and RNA sequencing. Graves' disease was diagnosed according to American Thyroid Association guidelines. The patients came from an endocrinology department in Xi'an, China. From each patient, approximately 9.9 milliliters of peripheral blood was collected into an EDTA anticoagulant tube. Ficoll Paque Plus density gradient separation was used to isolate PBMCs, and no further T cell sorting was performed. An Agilent 2100 Bioanalyzer and agarose gel were used to check RNA quality, while a NanoDrop 2000 measured RNA concentration. These data also featured in a second study, about T cells in Graves' hyperthyroidism and ophthalmopathy. The second study's paper adds: Stable Graves' hyperthyroidism was defined as the absence of progression to ophthalmopathy over 18 months of follow-up. Hyperthyroidism patients were newly diagnosed, had a disease duration of under 2 months, and were aged 18 to 65 years. Exclusion was applied to patients with uncontrolled infections, other autoimmune diseases, pregnancy or lactation. Diagnoses were established on the basis of clinical symptoms, serum thyroxine and TRAb, thyroid ultrasound, and orbital computed tomography. The first round of RT-PCR for the TCR CDR3 was performed with the HTBI primer set and the Qiagen OneStep RT-PCR kit. Most expanded thyroid clonotypes (frequency above 0.001) were also detected in blood, suggesting blood repertoires may reflect thyroid immune responses. In cross-validation, a model built on a 13 V-J signature told ophthalmopathy apart from stable hyperthyroidism with over 85% sensitivity and roughly 81% specificity, and in testing the same model reached 80%/75%. During validation, the model predicted progression to ophthalmopathy a median of about 6.3 months ahead of onset, with approximately 70% sensitivity and 72% to 85% specificity. A discovery cohort of around 98 patients, approximately 45 with Graves' ophthalmopathy and approximately 57 with stable Graves' hyperthyroidism, was used to find distinguishing TCR V-J signatures. Prospective prediction of ophthalmopathy was tested in an independent validation cohort of fewer than 20 hyperthyroidism patients and some 17 patients who later progressed to ophthalmopathy. The 75 to 100 discovery patients were randomly split 7:3 into training and test sets. Thyroid tissue and blood T-cell repertoires from over 5 Graves' hyperthyroidism patients were also compared in the study. Once sampling was done, hyperthyroidism patients were given methimazole at a starting dose of 30 mg daily, whereas ophthalmopathy patients were given high-dose intravenous methylprednisolone. Libraries were constructed in a second round of multiplex PCR, after which size selection and purification were performed. The libraries were sequenced on an Illumina HiSeq2000 using paired-end 100 bp reads. SOAPnuke was used to process the raw data, throwing out any read that contained adapters or uncalled bases, had a mean Phred below 15, or lacked an exact constant-primer or identifier match. High-quality paired reads were merged with COPE v1.2.5, and unique nucleotide sequences were defined as clonotypes. MiTCR v1.1 was used to align clonotypes to the IMGT TRBV, TRBD and TRBJ reference segments. Analysis was restricted to V-J combinations with a frequency above 0.0001, which covered about 99% of repertoires. The TCS score was defined as the ratio of F50 (clonal expansion) to E x V (chaos), calculated using BLOSUM62-based TCRdist between CDR3 peptides within each V-J. Welch's t-statistics and random forest reduced several hundred V-J features to about 12, which were used in a naive Bayes classifier (R e1071). Sample size was not statistically predetermined, and investigators were not blinded to group allocation. The paper reports TCR Vbeta CDR3 sequencing of approximately 130 peripheral blood samples: fewer than 50 ophthalmopathy, roughly 80 hyperthyroidism and about 17 progressor patients.

The sample here was peripheral blood mononuclear cells (PBMCs), taken at new diagnosis, from a patient treated with antithyroid drugs. The clonotype comes from a young woman with Graves disease. Donor details come from another sample of the same person, matched by shared clones. The chain uses TRBV6-2 or TRBV6-3 and TRBJ2-1; TRBD2 matches 9 bases in the middle. The DNA reads as follows: TGTGCCAGCAGACGAGCGGGAGGACCACCTGAGCAGTTCTTC. Translated, this gives CASRRAGGPPEQFF.